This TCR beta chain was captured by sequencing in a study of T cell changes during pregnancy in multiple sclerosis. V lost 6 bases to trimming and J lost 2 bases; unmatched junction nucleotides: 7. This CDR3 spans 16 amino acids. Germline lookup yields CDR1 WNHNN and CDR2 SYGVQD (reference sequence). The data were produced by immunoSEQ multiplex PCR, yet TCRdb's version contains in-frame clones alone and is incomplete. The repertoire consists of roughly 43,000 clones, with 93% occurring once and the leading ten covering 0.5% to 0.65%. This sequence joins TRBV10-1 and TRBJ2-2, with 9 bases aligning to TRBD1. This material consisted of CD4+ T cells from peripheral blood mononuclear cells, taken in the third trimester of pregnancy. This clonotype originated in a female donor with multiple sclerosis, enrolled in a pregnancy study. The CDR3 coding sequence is TGCGCCAGCAGGTACCAGACAGGGGGAAACACCGGGGAGCTGTTTTTT. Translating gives CASRYQTGGNTGELFF.